This entry lists 26 T cell receptor beta chains sequenced from one sample in a study of regulatory T cells in long-lasting Graves disease. Arm-PCR of CDR3 regions and iRepertoire HTBI primers were the basis on which TCR beta libraries were built. Using its own MiXCR run on the multiplex PCR reads, TCRdb lists one record per CDR3 protein. The sample includes over 500,000 distinct CDR3 sequences, roughly 15% of them seen just once. Time point defined: newly diagnosed GD, antithyroid drugs for less than 3 months. After RNA was extracted from PBMCs, the TCR library was made from it. The data also belong to a second study, concerning T cells in Graves' hyperthyroidism and ophthalmopathy.

Source: peripheral blood mononuclear cells (PBMCs), taken at new diagnosis, from a patient treated with antithyroid drugs. The source of these receptors is a man younger than 35 with Graves disease.

This clonotype was detected a few times. The chain is built from TRBV6-1 and TRBJ1-2; 11 bases agree with TRBD1. Trimming at V came to 4 bases and at J to 4 bases, leaving 2 bases not matched to a gene. CDR3 size: 14 residues. The V gene's germline CDR1 is MNHNS and CDR2 SASEGT. The CDR3 region is CASSGDRGTYGYTF. Here the CDR3 DNA reads TGTGCCAGCAGTGGGGACAGGGGGACCTATGGCTACACCTTC.

The genes are TRBV28 and TRBJ2-2; 8 nucleotides align to TRBD1. The ends lost 3 bases at V and 7 bases at J; junction bases unmatched: 13. Germline V gives CDR1 MDHEN, CDR2 SYDVKM. There are 17 residues in the CDR3. CDR3 sequence: CASSFHGTGFRRGELFF. The CDR3 DNA reads TGTGCCAGCAGTTTCCACGGGACAGGCTTCCGCCGCGGGGAGCTGTTTTTT.

This clonotype was recorded at least ten times. The chain joins TRBV11-2 to TRBJ2-7, with 7 bases matching TRBD1. The germline CDR1 and CDR2 sequences are SGHAT and FQNNGV. The CDR3 loop spans 15 amino acids. V was clipped by 3 bases and J by 0 bases; unmatched bases: 5. CDR3 DNA sequence: TGTGCCAGCAGCTTCGAGACAGGGTCCTCCTACGAGCAGTACTTC. Translation gives CASSFETGSSYEQYF.

This chain joins TRBV9 and TRBJ2-1; 7 nucleotides match TRBD2. V was clipped by 0 bases and J by 4 bases; unmatched bases: 7. CDR3 size: 16 residues. Per germline, CDR1 SGDLS and CDR2 YYNGEE. The CDR3 coding sequence is TGTGCCAGCAGCGTAGTGGCGACGCGGGGGTACAATGAGCAGTTCTTC. It codes for CASSVVATRGYNEQFF.

This clonotype appeared many times. The chain links TRBV11-1 to TRBJ2-1, with 7 bases aligning to TRBD2. Germline V gives CDR1 SGHAT, CDR2 FQDESV (reference sequence). The CDR3 spans 14 residues. The junction had 7 bases not matched to a gene; V was cut back by 5 bases and J by 6 bases. In DNA form, the CDR3 reads TGTGCCAGCAGCCTGCTAAGGACTAGCAATGAGCAGTTCTTC. It yields the protein CASSLLRTSNEQFF.

The V call is TRBV9, the J call TRBJ2-1; D perhaps matches TRBD2 (5 bases). V lost 0 bases and J lost 3, with 10 bases in between. This CDR3 region has 15 residues. Germline CDR1 is SGDLS and CDR2 is YYNGEE. The DNA for the CDR3 is TGTGCCAGCAGCGTAGCCCCGGCGGGCTACAATGAGCAGTTCTTC. It encodes CASSVAPAGYNEQFF.

This clonotype has just a few counts. V usage is TRBV6-1 and J usage is TRBJ1-5; D is uncertain. Germline V gene sequence: CDR1 MNHNS, CDR2 SASEGT. Trimming pared 5 bases from V and 7 bases from J, leaving 9 bases between. The CDR3 length is 12 residues. The chain's CDR3 is CASSHEDQPQHF. In nucleotides, the CDR3 is TGTGCCAGCAGTCACGAGGACCAGCCCCAGCATTTT.

This clonotype was observed a handful of times. The V call is TRBV7-9, the J call TRBJ1-4; a possible D gene is TRBD1 (6 bases). The V end lost 5 bases, the J end lost 0 bases, and 13 bases lay between the germline ends. This CDR3 has 16 residues. Germline loops: CDR1 SEHNR, CDR2 FQNEAQ (reference sequence). The CDR3 loop is CASSRWTEPTNEKLFF. In DNA form, the CDR3 reads TGTGCCAGCAGCCGATGGACAGAACCAACTAATGAAAAACTGTTTTTT.

This clonotype was seen ten or more times. The V and J genes are TRBV27 and TRBJ2-3; 11 bases align to TRBD2. The ends lost 8 bases at V and 3 bases at J; junction bases unmatched: 16. The CDR3 length is 18 residues. CDR1 and CDR2 (germline): MNHEY, SMNVEV (reference sequence). CDR3 region: CASRSASGRLRGTDTQYF. CDR3 sequence (DNA): TGTGCCAGCCGTTCCGCTAGCGGGAGGCTCCGTGGGACAGATACGCAGTATTTT.

This clonotype has a count of ten or more. The rearrangement uses TRBV5-1 and TRBJ2-3; no reliable D call. This CDR3 region has 13 residues. CDR1 is SGHRS and CDR2 is YFSETQ in the germline V gene. The V gene lost 0 bases and the J gene lost 5 bases, with 7 bases spanning the gap. The CDR3 DNA reads TGCGCCAGCAGCTTGGCCGGTGGAGATACGCAGTATTTT. It yields the protein CASSLAGGDTQYF.

This clonotype appeared a few times. The genes are TRBV9 and TRBJ2-7; no reliable D call. This CDR3 has 14 residues. CDR1 is SGDLS and CDR2 is YYNGEE in the germline V gene. The V end lost 4 bases, the J end lost 0 bases, and 11 bases lay between the germline ends. CDR3 sequence (DNA): TGTGCCAGCAGCTCTAGAAGCAGCTCCTACGAGCAGTACTTC. Protein: CASSSRSSSYEQYF. The full variable domain, with the rest looked up from reference TRBV9 and TRBJ2-7, is DSGVTQTPKHLITATGQRVTLRCSPRSGDLSVYWYQQSLDQGLQFLIQYYNGEERAKGNILERFSAQQFPDLHSELNLSSLELGDSALYFCASSSRSSSYEQYFGPGTRLTVT.

This clonotype was detected only once. The chain employs TRBV5-1 and TRBJ2-2, with D possibly being TRBD1 (6 bases). Germline V lookup: CDR1 SGHRS, CDR2 YFSETQ. V shed 0 bases and J shed 5 bases, with 14 bases lying between them. The CDR3 sequence is 16 residues long. The CDR3 DNA sequence: TGCGCCAGCAGCTTGGTTACTCAGGGGTTAACCGGGGAGCTGTTTTTT. Translating gives CASSLVTQGLTGELFF.

This clonotype was observed many times. The chain joins TRBV20-1 to TRBJ2-1; D may be TRBD2 (5 bases). In germline, CDR1 is DFQATT, CDR2 SNEGSKA (reference sequence). V shed 4 bases and J shed 8 bases, with 18 bases lying between them. This CDR3 is 14 amino acids long. CDR3 amino acids: CSAMDRGYGYEQFF. CDR3 DNA: TGCAGTGCTATGGACCGAGGGTACGGCTATGAGCAGTTCTTC.

The V and J genes are TRBV7-9 and TRBJ2-1; 7 bases align to TRBD2. There are 16 residues in the CDR3. The trim removed 4 bases at V and 1 base at J, leaving 7 bases unmatched. The germline CDR1 and CDR2 sequences are SEHNR and FQNEAQ (reference sequence). CDR3 sequence: CASSWEGLGSYNEQFF. CDR3 nucleotides: TGTGCCAGCAGCTGGGAGGGGTTGGGTTCCTACAATGAGCAGTTCTTC.

Ten or more counts support this clonotype. The rearrangement uses TRBV30 and TRBJ2-7; a weak D match, TRBD1 (5 bases). Trimming took off 3 bases at V and 2 bases at J, with 11 bases between the two ends. The CDR3 totals 13 residues. CDR1 GTSNPN and CDR2 SVGIG come from the germline V gene (reference sequence). CDR3 bases: TGTGCCTGGAGCCCCAGGGTAACCTACGAGCAGTACTTC. Amino acid sequence: CAWSPRVTYEQYF.

This clonotype was seen more than once but under ten times. The J gene is TRBJ2-1, the V gene TRBV15, with a tentative D call TRBD2 (6 bases). The V and J ends lost 0 bases and 10 bases respectively, with 16 bases between them. From germline, CDR1 is LNHNV and CDR2 YYDKDF (reference sequence). The CDR3 consists of 15 residues. The CDR3 DNA follows: TGTGCCACCAGCAGAGATCGGGGGATTTGGATCGAGCAGTTCTTC. Protein product: CATSRDRGIWIEQFF. Full variable domain (outside the CDR3, taken from reference TRBV15 and TRBJ2-1): DAMVIQNPRYQVTQFGKPVTLSCSQTLNHNVMYWYQQKSSQAPKLLFHYYDKDFNNEADTPDNFQSRRPNTSFCFLDIRSPGLGDTAMYLCATSRDRGIWIEQFFGPGTRLTVL.

This clonotype appeared many times. The chain carries TRBV20-1 and TRBJ2-7; 7 bases match TRBD1. The CDR3 is 14 residues long. Trimming removed 6 bases from V and 6 bases from J; junction bases left unmatched: 14. Per germline, CDR1 DFQATT and CDR2 SNEGSKA (reference sequence). The CDR3 loop is CSAGSPGGSSEQYF. The CDR3 DNA is TGCAGTGCGGGGAGCCCAGGGGGATCATCCGAGCAGTACTTC.

The CDR3 nucleotides are TGTGCCAGCAGCCCCTGGGGTAGCGGGAGCTCCTACAATGAGCAGTTCTTC. Protein product: CASSPWGSGSSYNEQFF. V and J are TRBV7-8 and TRBJ2-1; TRBD2 matches 9 bases. Germline V gene lookup returns CDR1 SGHVS and CDR2 FQNEAQ. The CDR3 spans 17 residues. V trimming: 5 bases; J trimming: 0 bases; junction bases outside the gene matches: 8.

Ten or more counts support this clonotype. V is TRBV11-3 and J is TRBJ2-1; D may correspond to TRBD1 or TRBD2 (5 bases each). Looked up from germline, CDR1 is SGHNT and CDR2 is YENEEA. The CDR3 contains 14 residues. Trimming took off 1 base at V and 9 bases at J, with 13 bases between the two ends. CDR3 sequence reads: CASSLGPKGSEQFF. Here the CDR3 DNA reads TGTGCCAGCAGCTTAGGACCCAAGGGGAGTGAGCAGTTCTTC.

V usage is TRBV27 and J usage is TRBJ2-7, with TRBD2 matching 9 bases. The V gene end was trimmed by 0 bases and the J gene end by 1 base; junction bases not matched to a gene: 4. The CDR3 covers 16 residues. Germline CDR1 reads MNHEY; CDR2 reads SMNVEV (reference sequence). The CDR3 region has the DNA TGTGCCAGCAGTTTATCTAGCGGGAGTGGGTCCTACGAGCAGTACTTC. It yields the protein CASSLSSGSGSYEQYF.

The rearrangement links TRBV6-2 or TRBV6-3 to TRBJ2-3; TRBD2 agrees at 8 bases. Germline V CDR1 and CDR2: MNHEY, SVGEGT. V was clipped by 0 bases and J by 3 bases; unmatched bases: 5. This CDR3 comprises 16 residues. The CDR3 here is CASSYSGTRVTDTQYF. The CDR3 nucleotides read TGTGCCAGCAGTTACTCGGGGACTAGGGTAACAGATACGCAGTATTTT.

This clonotype was seen repeatedly, ten times or more. The V call is TRBV4-1, the J call TRBJ2-7, with D possibly TRBD2 on 6 matching bases. Germline V gene data show CDR1 as MGHRA and CDR2 as YSYEKL. The CDR3 is 15 amino acids. V lost 5 bases, J lost 0 bases, and 14 bases lay in between. CDR3 residues: CASSSGGLSSYEQYF. The CDR3 coding sequence is TGCGCCAGCAGCTCCGGAGGGCTTAGCTCCTACGAGCAGTACTTC.

The rearrangement links TRBV12-3 or TRBV12-4 to TRBJ1-2; TRBD1 matches at 9 bases. This CDR3 has 16 amino acids. Trimming at V came to 1 base and at J to 2 bases, leaving 5 bases not matched to a gene. The chain's CDR3 is CASSLGSGQGNYGYTF. As DNA, the CDR3 is TGTGCCAGCAGTTTAGGTTCGGGACAGGGAAACTATGGCTACACCTTC.

In this sample, this clonotype turned up a few times. The CDR3 protein is CASSLRARGPGEQYF. CDR3 DNA: TGCGCCAGCAGCCTCAGGGCCCGGGGGCCGGGGGAGCAGTACTTC. This chain links TRBV4-1 with TRBJ2-7; D is perhaps TRBD1 or TRBD2 (6 bases each). Trimming cost V 4 bases and J 7 bases, with 20 bases left between them. Germline CDR1 MGHRA, CDR2 YSYEKL. The CDR3 runs to 15 residues.

This clonotype was counted once. This clone may be a read error of a much larger clone one base away. No conserved phenylalanine or tryptophan ends this CDR3, so it is likely a read error. The chain carries TRBV6-2 or TRBV6-3 and TRBJ2-5; 13 positions agree with TRBD2. Germline trimming cut 4 bases from V and 5 bases from J; bases unmatched to any gene: 10. The germline CDR1 and CDR2 sequences are MNHEY and SVGEGT. The CDR3 length is 17 residues. CDR3 sequence (DNA): TGTGCCAGCAGTTCCTGGGGACTAGCGGGAAAGGAGGAGACCCAGTACTCC. It is translated as CASSSWGLAGKEETQYS.

This rearrangement joins TRBV9 to TRBJ2-1; 7 bases are a match to TRBD2. The V gene's germline CDR1 is SGDLS and CDR2 YYNGEE. The CDR3 totals 13 residues. V shed 0 bases and J 7 bases; nucleotides not matched to a gene: 1. CDR3 coding DNA: TGTGCCAGCAGCGTAGACGGGGGGAATGAGCAGTTCTTC. Residues: CASSVDGGNEQFF.